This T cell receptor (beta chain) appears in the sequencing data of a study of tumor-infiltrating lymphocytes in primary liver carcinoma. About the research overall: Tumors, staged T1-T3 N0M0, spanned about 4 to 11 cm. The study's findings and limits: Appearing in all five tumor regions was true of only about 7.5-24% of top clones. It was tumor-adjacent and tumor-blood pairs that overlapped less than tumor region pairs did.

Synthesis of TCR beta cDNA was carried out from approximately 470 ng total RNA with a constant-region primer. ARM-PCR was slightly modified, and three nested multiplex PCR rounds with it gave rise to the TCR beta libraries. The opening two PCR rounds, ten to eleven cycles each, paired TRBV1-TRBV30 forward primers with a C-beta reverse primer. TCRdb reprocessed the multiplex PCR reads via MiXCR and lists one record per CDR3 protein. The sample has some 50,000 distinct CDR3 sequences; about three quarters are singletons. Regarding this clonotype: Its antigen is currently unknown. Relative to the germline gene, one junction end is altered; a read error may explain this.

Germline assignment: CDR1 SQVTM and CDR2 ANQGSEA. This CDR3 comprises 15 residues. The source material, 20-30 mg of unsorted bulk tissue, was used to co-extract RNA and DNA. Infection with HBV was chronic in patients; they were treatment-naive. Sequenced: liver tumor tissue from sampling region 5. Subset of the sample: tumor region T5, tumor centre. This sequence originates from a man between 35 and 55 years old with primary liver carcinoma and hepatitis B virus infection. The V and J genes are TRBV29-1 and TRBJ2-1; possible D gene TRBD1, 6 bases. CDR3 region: CRVHPGASSYNEQFF. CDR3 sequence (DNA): TGCAGGGTACACCCAGGGGCGAGCTCCTACAATGAACAGTTCTTC.